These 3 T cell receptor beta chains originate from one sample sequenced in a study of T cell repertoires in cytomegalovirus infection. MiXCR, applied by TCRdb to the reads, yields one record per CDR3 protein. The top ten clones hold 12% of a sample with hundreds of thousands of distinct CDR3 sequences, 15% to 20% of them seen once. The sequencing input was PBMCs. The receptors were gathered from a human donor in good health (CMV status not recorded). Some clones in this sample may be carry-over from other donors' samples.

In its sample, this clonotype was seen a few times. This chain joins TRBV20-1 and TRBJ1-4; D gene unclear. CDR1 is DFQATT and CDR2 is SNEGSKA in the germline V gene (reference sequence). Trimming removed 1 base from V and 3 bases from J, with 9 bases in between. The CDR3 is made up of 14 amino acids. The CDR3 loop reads CSARVTGANEKLFF. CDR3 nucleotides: TGCAGTGCTAGAGTTACCGGGGCTAATGAAAAACTGTTTTTT.

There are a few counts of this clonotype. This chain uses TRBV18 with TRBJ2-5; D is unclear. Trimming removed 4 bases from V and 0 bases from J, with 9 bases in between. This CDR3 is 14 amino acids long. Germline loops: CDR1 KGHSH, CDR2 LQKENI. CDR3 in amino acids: CASSLSKNQETQYF. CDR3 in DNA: TGTGCCAGCTCACTATCTAAGAACCAAGAGACCCAGTACTTC.

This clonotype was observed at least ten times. The CDR3 DNA reads TGTGCCAGCAGCGGGCCTTCAGACAGGGGAATGGTTGGGGCAGATACGCAGTATTTT. It encodes CASSGPSDRGMVGADTQYF. The J gene is TRBJ2-3, the V gene TRBV7-2; 8 nucleotides line up with TRBD1. V shed 5 bases, J shed 4 bases, and the junction held 20 bases outside the gene matches. In germline, CDR1 is SGHTA, CDR2 FQGNSA. The CDR3 spans 19 residues.